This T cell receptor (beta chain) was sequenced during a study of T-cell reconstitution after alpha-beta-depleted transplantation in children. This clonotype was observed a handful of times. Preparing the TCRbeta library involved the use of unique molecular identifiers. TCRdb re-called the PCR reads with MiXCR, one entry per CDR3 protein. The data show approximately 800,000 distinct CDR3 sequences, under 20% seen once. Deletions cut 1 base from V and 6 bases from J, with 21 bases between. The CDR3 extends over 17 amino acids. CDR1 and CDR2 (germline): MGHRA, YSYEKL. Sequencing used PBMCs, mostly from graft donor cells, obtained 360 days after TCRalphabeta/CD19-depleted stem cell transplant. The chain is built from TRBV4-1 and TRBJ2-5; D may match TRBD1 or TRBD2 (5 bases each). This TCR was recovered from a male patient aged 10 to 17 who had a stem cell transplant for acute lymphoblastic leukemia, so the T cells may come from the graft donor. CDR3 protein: CASSQVLRGQSMKTQYF. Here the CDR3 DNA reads TGCGCCAGCAGCCAAGTACTCCGGGGCCAGTCGATGAAGACCCAGTACTTC.